The next 22 T cell receptor beta chains were all read from a single sample in a study of pediatric ulcerative colitis. This table comes from immunoSEQ multiplex PCR, and its TCRdb copy is limited to in-frame clones, with some not included. Among some 35,000 clones listed, about 81% were seen once. The rectum was sampled with one to two pinch biopsies at colonoscopy. Sequencing input: gut tissue. These receptors all stem from a boy aged 5 to 17 with mild ulcerative colitis.

The V call is TRBV9, the J call TRBJ1-2; D is possibly TRBD1 (5 bases). Deletions cut 0 bases from V and 3 bases from J, with 12 bases between. The CDR3 spans 15 residues. Germline CDR1 and CDR2: SGDLS and YYNGEE. The CDR3 DNA reads TGTGCCAGCAGCGTAGGGGTTCAGGGCGACTATGGCTACACCTTC. It encodes CASSVGVQGDYGYTF.

V and J are TRBV15 and TRBJ1-4, with unresolved D. The CDR3 length is 15 residues. V lost 1 base to trimming and J lost 4 bases, with 10 bases between them. Germline lookup yields CDR1 LNHNV and CDR2 YYDKDF (reference sequence). The CDR3 region has the DNA TGTGCCACCAGCAGAGGAACGGTGGTTAATGAAAAACTGTTTTTT. As protein: CATSRGTVVNEKLFF. The full variable domain, with the rest looked up from reference TRBV15 and TRBJ1-4, is DAMVIQNPRYQVTQFGKPVTLSCSQTLNHNVMYWYQQKSSQAPKLLFHYYDKDFNNEADTPDNFQSRRPNTSFCFLDIRSPGLGDTAMYLCATSRGTVVNEKLFFGSGTQLSVL.

This clone appeared once. The gene calls are TRBV18 and TRBJ1-1, with a tentative D call TRBD1 (6 bases). This CDR3 contains 14 residues. Germline V gene lookup returns CDR1 KGHSH and CDR2 LQKENI. Trimming cost V 3 bases and J 4 bases, with 12 bases left between them. In DNA form, the CDR3 reads TGTGCCAGCTCACCCGTAGGGGGGAGCACTGAAGCTTTCTTT. Protein: CASSPVGGSTEAFF.

The chain uses TRBV2 and TRBJ2-7; 7 nucleotides match TRBD1. The CDR3 sequence is 15 residues long. The germline gives CDR1 SNHLY, CDR2 FYNNEI. J lost 0 bases, V lost 7 bases, and 9 bases had no gene match. CDR3 sequence: CASTRVQGSSYEQYF. The CDR3 bases are TGTGCCAGCACCCGAGTACAGGGGAGCTCCTACGAGCAGTACTTC. Full variable domain (outside the CDR3, taken from reference TRBV2 and TRBJ2-7): EPEVTQTPSHQVTQMGQEVILRCVPISNHLYFYWYRQILGQKVEFLVSFYNNEISEKSEIFDDQFSVERPDGSNFTLKIRSTKLEDSAMYFCASTRVQGSSYEQYFGPGTRLTVT.

This chain joins TRBV7-9 and TRBJ1-3; D unresolved. Deletions cut 1 base from V and 1 base from J, with 5 bases between. In germline, CDR1 is SEHNR, CDR2 FQNEAQ (reference sequence). The CDR3 extends over 14 amino acids. The CDR3 here is CASSLGVSGNTIYF. In DNA form, the CDR3 reads TGTGCCAGCAGCTTAGGGGTATCTGGAAACACCATATATTTT.

This rearrangement joins TRBV5-1 to TRBJ2-1; 7 bases fit TRBD1. The V gene end was trimmed by 0 bases and the J gene end by 9 bases; junction bases not matched to a gene: 12. Germline CDR1 is SGHRS and CDR2 is YFSETQ. There are 16 residues in the CDR3. CDR3 region: CASSLGHGTVVVEQFF. The DNA for the CDR3 is TGCGCCAGCAGCTTGGGACACGGGACAGTAGTAGTTGAGCAGTTCTTC.

The gene calls are TRBV6-5 and TRBJ1-2; D not resolved. Germline values: CDR1 MNHEY, CDR2 SVGAGI. This CDR3 is 14 amino acids long. V lost 2 bases and J 2 bases, leaving 9 bases between the germline ends. The CDR3 region is CASSYNRPNYGYTF. The CDR3 DNA sequence: TGTGCCAGCAGTTACAACCGGCCAAACTATGGCTACACCTTC.

V gene TRBV5-8 combines with J gene TRBJ1-2; D is perhaps TRBD1 (6 bases). Trimming removed 4 bases at V and 1 base at J, with 23 bases between. Germline loops: CDR1 SGHTS, CDR2 YDEGEE. The CDR3 has 18 amino acids. For the CDR3, the DNA is TGTGCCAGCAGCGTCCCATTAGGGGGGGCAGCAGTTAACTATGGCTACACCTTC. This encodes CASSVPLGGAAVNYGYTF.

This clone occurred once. The rearrangement uses TRBV9 and TRBJ2-1; a possible D gene is TRBD1 (6 bases). V was trimmed by 1 base and J by 6 bases, leaving 14 bases between them. Germline CDR1 and CDR2: SGDLS and YYNGEE. CDR3 length: 15 amino acids. The CDR3: CASSVFRGFGNEQFF. The CDR3, as DNA: TGTGCCAGCAGCGTATTCAGGGGTTTTGGCAATGAGCAGTTCTTC.

The V gene is TRBV15, the J gene TRBJ1-5; D is uncertain. Trimming took off 1 base at V and 2 bases at J, with 9 bases between the two ends. CDR3 length equals 15 residues. Germline assignment: CDR1 LNHNV and CDR2 YYDKDF (reference sequence). The CDR3 loop is CATSRVIGGNQPQHF. DNA of the CDR3: TGTGCCACCAGCAGAGTCATCGGGGGCAATCAGCCCCAGCATTTT.

The rearrangement links TRBV6-1 to TRBJ1-2, with 11 bases fitting TRBD1. Looked up from germline, CDR1 is MNHNS and CDR2 is SASEGT. The V segment lost 6 bases and the J segment 6 bases; nucleotides outside the gene matches: 3. This CDR3 contains 13 residues. Written as DNA, the CDR3 is TGTGCCAGCAGGGGGACAGGGGGAGATGGCTACACCTTC. Its protein product is CASRGTGGDGYTF.

This clone was seen a few times. This chain links TRBV29-1 with TRBJ1-1; D call uncertain. The CDR3 spans 10 residues. Germline V gives CDR1 SQVTM, CDR2 ANQGSEA. The V and J ends lost 5 bases and 4 bases respectively, with 5 bases between them. The CDR3 loop reads CSVRATEAFF. CDR3 in DNA: TGCAGCGTTCGGGCCACTGAAGCTTTCTTT.

The chain links TRBV5-1 to TRBJ2-1; 14 nucleotides align to TRBD2. The CDR3 is 15 amino acids. From germline, CDR1 is SGHRS and CDR2 YFSETQ. Unmatched junction bases numbered 5, after V lost 4 bases and J lost 8 bases. CDR3 amino acids: CASSPTSGGAYEQFF. CDR3 nucleotides: TGCGCCAGCAGCCCGACTAGCGGGGGGGCCTATGAGCAGTTCTTC.

V gene TRBV9 combines with J gene TRBJ1-2; the match to TRBD1 covers 8 bases. The CDR3 is 17 amino acids. Per the germline V gene, CDR1 is SGDLS and CDR2 is YYNGEE. Trimming removed 3 bases from V and 4 bases from J; junction bases left unmatched: 14. The CDR3 bases are TGTGCCAGCAGCGCCCGGGACAGGCCCTTCATTTCCTATGGCTACACCTTC. This translates into CASSARDRPFISYGYTF. Variable domain in full (rest from reference TRBV9 and TRBJ1-2): DSGVTQTPKHLITATGQRVTLRCSPRSGDLSVYWYQQSLDQGLQFLIQYYNGEERAKGNILERFSAQQFPDLHSELNLSSLELGDSALYFCASSARDRPFISYGYTFGSGTRLTVV.

The chain is built from TRBV6-4 and TRBJ2-1; TRBD2 agrees at 12 bases. Germline assignment: CDR1 MRHNA and CDR2 SNTAGT. J lost 8 bases, V lost 0 bases, and 2 bases had no gene match. This CDR3 is 15 amino acids long. CDR3 protein: CASSDSTSGGHEQFF. For the CDR3, the DNA is TGTGCCAGCAGTGACTCGACTAGCGGGGGCCATGAGCAGTTCTTC.

V is TRBV15 and J is TRBJ1-1; TRBD1 matches 7 bases. Germline trimming cut 5 bases from V and 11 bases from J; bases unmatched to any gene: 8. From germline, CDR1 is LNHNV and CDR2 YYDKDF (reference sequence). The CDR3 runs to 12 residues. The CDR3 sequence: CATSPRQGDAFF. In DNA form, the CDR3 reads TGTGCCACCAGCCCCCGACAGGGTGACGCTTTCTTT.

The chain is built from TRBV7-9 and TRBJ1-2; TRBD1 matches at 7 bases. V lost 5 bases, J lost 8 bases, and 20 bases stayed unmatched. This CDR3 region has 17 residues. Germline CDR1 is SEHNR and CDR2 is FQNEAQ (reference sequence). The chain's CDR3 is CASSRPFSQGDNLGYTF. CDR3 in DNA: TGTGCCAGCAGCCGTCCATTTAGCCAGGGGGACAACTTGGGCTACACCTTC. Variable domain in full (rest from reference TRBV7-9 and TRBJ1-2): DTGVSQNPRHKITKRGQNVTFRCDPISEHNRLYWYRQTLGQGPEFLTYFQNEAQLEKSRLLSDRFSAERPKGSFSTLEIQRTEQGDSAMYLCASSRPFSQGDNLGYTFGSGTRLTVV.

J is TRBJ2-1 and V is TRBV5-1, with TRBD2 identical over 11 bases. Losses at the gene ends were 4 bases for V and 7 bases for J; bases not matched to a gene: 7. Germline loops: CDR1 SGHRS, CDR2 YFSETQ. This CDR3 has 15 amino acids. The CDR3 DNA sequence: TGCGCCAGCAGCAAGACTAGCGGGGTTGAGAATGAGCAGTTCTTC. Translation gives CASSKTSGVENEQFF.

The rearrangement uses TRBV6-1 and TRBJ2-7; 12 positions agree with TRBD1. V trimming: 0 bases; J trimming: 5 bases; junction bases outside the gene matches: 2. CDR1 is MNHNS, CDR2 SASEGT, per germline. This CDR3 comprises 15 residues. The CDR3 is CASSEAGTGGHEQYF. In DNA, the CDR3 is TGTGCCAGCAGTGAAGCCGGGACAGGGGGCCACGAGCAGTACTTC.

This clone came up a few times. The CDR3 reads CASSEGPGDEKLFF. The DNA of the CDR3 is TGTGCCAGCAGTGAAGGTCCGGGTGATGAAAAACTGTTTTTT. The J gene is TRBJ1-4, the V gene TRBV6-1, with D hard to call. The CDR3 sequence is 14 residues long. Germline V gives CDR1 MNHNS, CDR2 SASEGT. Deletions cut 1 base from V and 6 bases from J, with 9 bases between.

V is TRBV5-1 and J is TRBJ2-1; D may be TRBD2 (6 bases). Germline V gene data show CDR1 as SGHRS and CDR2 as YFSETQ. The V end was cut by 1 base, the J end by 3 bases, with 8 bases between. The CDR3 consists of 14 residues. CDR3 amino acids: CASSLRGGYNEQFF. DNA of the CDR3: TGCGCCAGCAGCTTGAGGGGAGGCTACAATGAGCAGTTCTTC.

This CDR3 reads CASSYQGSSGNTIYF. The DNA of the CDR3 is TGTGCCAGCAGCTACCAGGGGTCTTCTGGAAACACCATATATTTT. The V call is TRBV5-8, the J call TRBJ1-3, with D perhaps matching TRBD1 (6 bases). The CDR3 consists of 15 residues. Trimming removed 3 bases from V and 1 base from J, with 11 bases in between. Germline loops: CDR1 SGHTS, CDR2 YDEGEE.